This T cell receptor (beta chain) stems from a study of cytomegalovirus exposure and HLA in healthy donors. Amplification used 60 Vbeta primers and 13 Jbeta primers. Measured with immunoSEQ multiplex PCR; TCRdb has only the in-frame clones, and not every one. The sample has 65,000 to 95,000 clones. Sequenced sample: PBMCs. The receptor was derived from a woman aged 55-70 years in good health and CMV-seronegative.

CDR3 region: CASSDPGGGYNEQFF. DNA of the CDR3: TGTGCCAGCAGTGACCCGGGGGGGGGCTACAATGAGCAGTTCTTC. The chain carries TRBV6-6 and TRBJ2-1; 8 positions match TRBD2. Germline V gene data show CDR1 as MNHNY and CDR2 as SVGAGI (reference sequence). V lost 5 bases to trimming and J lost 3 bases; unmatched junction nucleotides: 6. The CDR3 contains 15 residues.